This T cell receptor (beta chain) was captured in a study of CD8 T cells in ankylosing spondylitis. General observations from the study: Seemingly distinctive of ankylosing spondylitis blood was a TCR beta motif formed by eight highly homologous variants. The disease-linked clones had a CD8+ phenotype and low blood frequencies.

TCRdb reprocessed the 5' RACE reads with MiXCR, giving one entry per CDR3 protein. The repertoire has about 800,000 distinct CDR3 sequences, around 11% of them found once; the top ten carry approximately 0.51%. This clonotype occurred a few times. What it binds is unknown. The sequence came from a male donor with ankylosing spondylitis. The specimen sequenced was blood, either unsorted or a sorted T cell fraction (not recorded which).

In DNA form, the CDR3 reads TGTGCCAGCAGCTTTTTAGGGGGGGACTATGGCTACACCTTC. Its translation: CASSFLGGDYGYTF. The rearrangement links TRBV7-8 to TRBJ1-2; possible D gene TRBD1, 6 bases. V was pared by 3 bases and J by 3 bases, with 11 bases between. In germline, CDR1 is SGHVS, CDR2 FQNEAQ. The CDR3 consists of 14 residues.